A selection of T cell receptor beta chains follows, all from one sample in a study of tumor-infiltrating lymphocytes in oesophageal squamous cell carcinoma. TCRdb re-analysed the PCR reads in MiXCR, keeping a single row per CDR3 protein. The sample includes about 13,000 distinct CDR3 sequences, roughly 50% of them seen just once. The sequencing sample was made of esophageal tumor tissue. These receptors all come from a male donor with esophageal squamous cell carcinoma. CDR3s include the opening cysteine and the closing phenylalanine or tryptophan. Fields, in order: V gene, J gene, CDR3 protein.

TRBV5-3	TRBJ1-2	CASSSNRGGYTF
TRBV28	TRBJ1-2	CASSPGQGGVQGYTF
TRBV11-2	TRBJ2-1	CASSLEGTANSPLHF
TRBV6-1	-	CASTQQGGGETQYF
TRBV6-9	-	CASRRQGRWAYEQYF
TRBV18	-	CASSPPLAEQYNEQFF
TRBV11-2	-	CASSLSHMSETQYF
TRBV7-8	TRBJ2-5	CASSFLETQYF
TRBV7-6	TRBJ1-3	CASSQGPGTGNTIYF
TRBV7-9	TRBJ2-1	CASSWDSNNEQFF
TRBV7-9	TRBJ2-5	CASSLEVGLRPQETQYF
TRBV7-2	TRBJ2-1	CASSSGSYNEQFF
TRBV5-3	-	CASSPTLGTYYEQYF
TRBV4-2	TRBJ2-3	CASSQVGQADTQYF
TRBV6-1	TRBJ1-2	CASSELRDGYTF
TRBV7-9	TRBJ2-5	CASSRIQRQETQYF
TRBV7-2	TRBJ2-1	CASSRDRRSYNEQFF
TRBV7-2	TRBJ2-7	CASSRLAGAYEQYF
TRBV27	TRBJ2-1	CASINRGLYYNEQFF
TRBV7-6	TRBJ2-1	CASSWTGGAHNEQFF
TRBV7-8	-	CASSGRGLGRGETQYF
TRBV7-3	TRBJ2-3	CASIDTGTPYEQYF